The 27 T cell receptor beta chains below come from one sample, sequenced in a study of OX40 agonist ivuxolimab in advanced cancers. The data were produced by immunoSEQ multiplex PCR, yet TCRdb's version contains in-frame clones alone and is incomplete. The data show 50,000 or so clones, 80% to 90% seen once. Sample: CD4+ or CD8+ T cells sorted from blood, taken in a trial of the OX40 agonist ivuxolimab. The receptors originated from an adult with an advanced solid tumor such as melanoma, head and neck, liver or kidney cancer.

This chain links TRBV11-3 with TRBJ2-3, with a weak D call TRBD2 (6 bases). The CDR3 sequence is 14 residues long. V was shortened by 3 bases and J by 3 bases, with 10 bases between the two germline ends. Per the germline V gene, CDR1 is SGHNT and CDR2 is YENEEA. CDR3 in amino acids: CASSFGGRTDTQYF. The CDR3 coding sequence is TGTGCCAGCAGCTTCGGAGGGAGGACAGATACGCAGTATTTT.

The gene calls are TRBV2 and TRBJ2-3; 9 bases match TRBD1. The CDR3 consists of 16 residues. After removal of 0 bases from V and 6 bases from J, the junction contained 7 bases not matched to a gene. Germline CDR1 reads SNHLY; CDR2 reads FYNNEI. The DNA of the CDR3 is TGTGCCAGCAGTGAAGCTTGGACAGGGGCTAAGGATACGCAGTATTTT. Translated, it gives CASSEAWTGAKDTQYF.

V is TRBV6-1 and J is TRBJ1-1, with no clear D. Germline V gene data show CDR1 as MNHNS and CDR2 as SASEGT. V was shortened by 0 bases and J by 1 base, with 9 bases between the two germline ends. This CDR3 region has 15 residues. The CDR3 is CASSEATAGNTEAFF. CDR3 DNA sequence: TGTGCCAGCAGTGAAGCTACCGCGGGGAACACTGAAGCTTTCTTT.

Comment on this clone: Its ends do not fully match the called genes, so a read error is possible. The chain is built from TRBV6-5 and TRBJ2-7, with 10 nucleotides matching TRBD1. The CDR3 length is 15 residues. Germline values: CDR1 MNHEY, CDR2 SVGAGI. In nucleotides, the CDR3 is TGTGCCAGCAGTCGCCGGGACAGGGGATTCGACGAGCGGTACTTC. Translation: CASSRRDRGFDERYF.

The chain employs TRBV6-5 and TRBJ2-7; unclear D gene. This CDR3 has 12 amino acids. Germline-derived CDR1 and CDR2 are MNHEY and SVGAGI. The V end lost 5 bases, the J end lost 2 bases, and 7 bases lay between the germline ends. Here the CDR3 reads CASSSTAYEQYF. The CDR3, as DNA: TGTGCCAGCAGTAGTACAGCCTACGAGCAGTACTTC.

The V call is TRBV2, the J call TRBJ1-5; D perhaps matches TRBD1 (5 bases). Germline loops: CDR1 SNHLY, CDR2 FYNNEI. The CDR3 length is 15 residues. The V end was cut by 4 bases, the J end by 3 bases, with 13 bases between. CDR3: CASSVTTGNNQPQHF. DNA for the CDR3: TGTGCCAGCAGTGTCACTACAGGTAACAATCAGCCCCAGCATTTT.

This chain connects TRBV4-1 to TRBJ2-1; D ambiguous. The CDR3 runs 14 residues. The germline V and J ends were trimmed by 0 bases and 0 bases, with 3 bases remaining between them. Germline assignment: CDR1 MGHRA and CDR2 YSYEKL. In DNA, the CDR3 is TGCGCCAGCAGCCAAGATTCCTCCTACAATGAGCAGTTCTTC. Protein product: CASSQDSSYNEQFF.

The chain has TRBV11-2 and TRBJ2-3; D ambiguous. The CDR3 runs to 14 residues. Germline V gives CDR1 SGHAT, CDR2 FQNNGV. The V end was cut by 5 bases, the J end by 6 bases, with 15 bases between. CDR3 amino acids: CASSPASGFDTQYF. Written as DNA, the CDR3 is TGTGCCAGCAGCCCCGCCAGTGGGTTCGATACGCAGTATTTT. The whole variable domain, remainder taken from reference TRBV11-2 and TRBJ2-3, is EAGVAQSPRYKIIEKRQSVAFWCNPISGHATLYWYQQILGQGPKLLIQFQNNGVVDDSQLPKDRFSAERLKGVDSTLKIQPAKLEDSAVYLCASSPASGFDTQYFGPGTRLTVL.

The chain uses TRBV21-1 and TRBJ2-6; the D segment call TRBD1 is taken from the table without a DNA check. TRBV21-1 is a documented pseudogene. The length of the CDR3 is 17 residues. The CDR3 protein is CASSTWTGCSGANVLTF. The CDR3 bases are TGTGCCAGCAGCACCTGGACAGGATGCTCTGGGGCCAACGTCCTGACTTTC.

This chain uses TRBV7-6 with TRBJ2-7; 7 nucleotides agree with TRBD1. The trim removed 5 bases at V and 4 bases at J, leaving 8 bases unmatched. Germline V gives CDR1 SGHVS, CDR2 FNYEAQ. This CDR3 spans 14 amino acids. The CDR3 spells CASSPSTGQYEQYF. The CDR3 DNA sequence: TGTGCCAGCAGCCCCTCGACAGGGCAATACGAGCAGTACTTC.

This chain links TRBV5-1 with TRBJ2-3, with 14 bases matching TRBD2. Germline values: CDR1 SGHRS, CDR2 YFSETQ. This CDR3 is built from 16 residues. The trim removed 2 bases at V and 5 bases at J, leaving 4 bases unmatched. CDR3 bases: TGCGCCAGCAGCTTTTGGACTAGCGGGGGGATAGATACGCAGTATTTT. It specifies CASSFWTSGGIDTQYF.

CDR3 DNA sequence: TGTGCCAGCAGTTACTCGACACAGGTCTACAATCAGCCCCAGCATTTT. This gives the protein CASSYSTQVYNQPQHF. The rearrangement links TRBV6-6 to TRBJ1-5; tentatively, D is TRBD1 (5 bases). The germline V gene has CDR1 MNHNY and CDR2 SVGAGI (reference sequence). With 0 bases removed from V and 3 bases from J, the gap between germline ends came to 12 bases. The CDR3 length is 16 residues.

This clone was seen a single time. This chain joins TRBV9 and TRBJ1-2; D is unclear. CDR1 is SGDLS and CDR2 is YYNGEE in the germline V gene. V lost 4 bases and J lost 1, with 11 bases in between. The CDR3 loop spans 14 amino acids. CDR3 coding DNA: TGTGCCAGCAGCCCCCAGGACGGTAACTATGGCTACACCTTC. It is translated as CASSPQDGNYGYTF.

The CDR3 protein is CASSPLGGGFSYNEQFF. CDR3 coding DNA: TGTGCCAGCAGCCCGTTAGGTGGGGGATTCTCCTACAATGAGCAGTTCTTC. The chain links TRBV7-6 to TRBJ2-1; D assignment may be TRBD1 or TRBD2 (5 bases each). This CDR3 is 17 amino acids long. Germline CDR1 and CDR2: SGHVS and FNYEAQ. The ends were cut back, 5 bases at V and 0 bases at J, with 17 bases in the middle.

The CDR3 DNA reads TGTGCCAGCAGTGAAGGCCGATTGGGCAGGGACTCCTACGAGCAGTACTTC. Encoded protein: CASSEGRLGRDSYEQYF. V usage is TRBV6-1 and J usage is TRBJ2-7; D is possibly TRBD1 (5 bases). Germline lookup yields CDR1 MNHNS and CDR2 SASEGT. CDR3 size: 17 residues. V was cut by 1 base and J by 0 bases, with 16 bases left in between.

This clone was recorded only once. V and J are TRBV2 and TRBJ2-3; tentative D call: TRBD2 (6 bases). There are 13 residues in the CDR3. Trimming shortened V by 3 bases and J by 4 bases, and 8 bases separated the two germline ends. Germline-derived CDR1 and CDR2 are SNHLY and FYNNEI. The CDR3 sequence is CASSETRSDTQYF. The CDR3 DNA reads TGTGCCAGCAGTGAGACTAGATCAGATACGCAGTATTTT.

V usage is TRBV5-8 and J usage is TRBJ1-3; D remains ambiguous. CDR3 length equals 14 residues. Germline CDR1 is SGHTS and CDR2 is YDEGEE. Trimming stripped 4 bases from V and 2 bases from J, with 10 bases between. This chain's CDR3 is CASSRQVTGNTIYF. CDR3 DNA: TGTGCCAGCAGCAGGCAGGTTACTGGAAACACCATATATTTT.

The chain links TRBV5-1 to TRBJ2-7; TRBD1 agrees at 8 bases. In germline, CDR1 is SGHRS, CDR2 YFSETQ. V lost 4 bases and J lost 5; bases outside the gene matches: 11. The CDR3 has 15 amino acids. The CDR3, as DNA: TGCGCCAGCAGCAATCCAGGGGGCTGGGGTGACGAGCAGTACTTC. Residues: CASSNPGGWGDEQYF.

The chain recombines TRBV7-2 with TRBJ1-6, with 7 bases lining up with TRBD1. The germline CDR1 and CDR2 sequences are SGHTA and FQGNSA. CDR3 size: 15 residues. The V and J ends lost 4 bases and 5 bases, in that order; junction bases with no gene match: 5. CDR3 sequence: CASSSRQGHNSPLHF. In DNA, the CDR3 is TGTGCCAGCAGCTCAAGACAGGGACATAATTCACCCCTCCACTTT.

This chain links TRBV11-1 with TRBJ2-3; no firm D call. Germline V gives CDR1 SGHAT, CDR2 FQDESV (reference sequence). The V end lost 5 bases, the J end lost 5 bases, and 11 bases lay between the germline ends. This CDR3 contains 13 residues. CDR3 amino acids: CASSPAFRDTQYF. CDR3 nucleotide sequence: TGTGCCAGCAGCCCGGCTTTCAGAGATACGCAGTATTTT.

This sequence joins TRBV9 and TRBJ2-1; D is possibly TRBD1 or TRBD2 (5 bases each). Germline CDR1 is SGDLS and CDR2 is YYNGEE. The CDR3 length is 15 residues. V dropped 7 bases and J dropped 0 bases, with 14 bases sitting between them. The CDR3 reads CASRPSGSSYNEQFF. In nucleotides, the CDR3 is TGTGCCAGCCGCCCGTCAGGGAGCTCCTACAATGAGCAGTTCTTC.

The rearrangement uses TRBV6-5 and TRBJ1-6; D ambiguous. Trimming cost V 5 bases and J 12 bases, with 11 bases left between them. The CDR3 consists of 12 residues. Germline loops: CDR1 MNHEY, CDR2 SVGAGI. CDR3 amino acids: CASSNYPGPLHF. For the CDR3, the DNA is TGTGCCAGCAGTAACTACCCGGGACCCCTCCACTTT.

This CDR3 reads CASKAGLNTEAFF. CDR3 DNA: TGTGCCAGCAAGGCGGGACTGAACACTGAAGCTTTCTTT. The chain carries TRBV7-9 and TRBJ1-1; D perhaps matches TRBD1 (5 bases). The CDR3 length is 13 residues. Trimming pared 7 bases from V and 0 bases from J, leaving 9 bases between. The germline V gene encodes CDR1 SEHNR and CDR2 FQNEAQ (reference sequence).

V is TRBV5-4 and J is TRBJ2-3; perhaps TRBD1 as D (6 bases). V gave up 0 bases and J gave up 3 bases, with 11 bases separating them. In germline, CDR1 is SGHNT, CDR2 YYREEE (reference sequence). The CDR3 sequence is 15 residues long. CDR3 sequence (DNA): TGTGCCAGCAGCTTGGCTGGGGGCGGGACAGATACGCAGTATTTT. Its translation is CASSLAGGGTDTQYF.

The chain is built from TRBV19 and TRBJ1-2; tentative D call: TRBD1 (5 bases). The CDR3 contains 15 residues. Germline V gives CDR1 LNHDA, CDR2 SQIVND (reference sequence). V lost 7 bases and J 4 bases, leaving 19 bases between the germline ends. The CDR3 is CASNIVGRKTYGYTF. The CDR3 bases are TGTGCCAGTAACATTGTGGGACGGAAAACCTATGGCTACACCTTC.

V gene TRBV5-4 combines with J gene TRBJ2-5, with D hard to call. There are 14 residues in the CDR3. The germline V and J ends were trimmed by 1 base and 7 bases, with 14 bases remaining between them. The germline gives CDR1 SGHNT, CDR2 YYREEE (reference sequence). The DNA of the CDR3 is TGTGCCAGCAGCTTGAAAGTTATACCTAGGACCCAGTACTTC. Translated: CASSLKVIPRTQYF. Complete variable domain (other parts from reference TRBV5-4 and TRBJ2-5): ETGVTQSPTHLIKTRGQQVTLRCSSQSGHNTVSWYQQALGQGPQFIFQYYREEENGRGNFPPRFSGLQFPNYSSELNVNALELDDSALYLCASSLKVIPRTQYFGPGTRLLVL.

CDR3 amino acids: CASSGTGRGAANTGELFF. For the CDR3, the DNA is TGTGCCAGCAGCGGCACCGGACGCGGCGCCGCGAACACCGGGGAGCTGTTTTTT. The rearrangement links TRBV5-4 to TRBJ2-2; D unclear. This CDR3 contains 18 residues. Germline CDR1 SGHNT, CDR2 YYREEE (reference sequence). Trimming left V 4 bases short and J 0 bases short, with 19 bases between.